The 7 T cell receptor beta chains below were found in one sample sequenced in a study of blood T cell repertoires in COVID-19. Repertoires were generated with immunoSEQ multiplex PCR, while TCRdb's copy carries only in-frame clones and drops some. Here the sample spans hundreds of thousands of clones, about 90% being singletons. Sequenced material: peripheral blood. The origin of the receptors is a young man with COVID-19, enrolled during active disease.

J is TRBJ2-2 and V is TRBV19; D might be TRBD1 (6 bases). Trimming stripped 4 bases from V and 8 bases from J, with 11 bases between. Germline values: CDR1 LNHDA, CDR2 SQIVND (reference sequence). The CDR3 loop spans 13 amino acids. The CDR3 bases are TGTGCCAGTAGTAATCAGGGGATAGGGGAGCTGTTTTTT. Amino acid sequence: CASSNQGIGELFF.

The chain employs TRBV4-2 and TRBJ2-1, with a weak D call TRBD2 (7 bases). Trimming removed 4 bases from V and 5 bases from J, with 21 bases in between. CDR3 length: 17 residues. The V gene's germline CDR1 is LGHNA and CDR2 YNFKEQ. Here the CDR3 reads CASSLRAGAGVDNEQFF. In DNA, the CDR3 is TGTGCCAGCAGCCTCCGTGCGGGGGCGGGAGTTGACAATGAGCAGTTCTTC.

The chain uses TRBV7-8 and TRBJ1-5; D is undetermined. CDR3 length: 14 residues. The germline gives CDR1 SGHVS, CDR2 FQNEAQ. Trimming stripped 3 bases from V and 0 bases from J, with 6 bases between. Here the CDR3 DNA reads TGTGCCAGCAGCTTGTTTCTTAGCAATCAGCCCCAGCATTTT. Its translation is CASSLFLSNQPQHF.

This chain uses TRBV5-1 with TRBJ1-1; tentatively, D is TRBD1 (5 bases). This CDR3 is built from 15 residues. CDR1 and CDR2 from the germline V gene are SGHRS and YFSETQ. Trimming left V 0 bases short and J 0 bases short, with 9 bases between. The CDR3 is CASSLGQLLNTEAFF. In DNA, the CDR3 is TGCGCCAGCAGCTTGGGACAGCTCCTGAACACTGAAGCTTTCTTT.

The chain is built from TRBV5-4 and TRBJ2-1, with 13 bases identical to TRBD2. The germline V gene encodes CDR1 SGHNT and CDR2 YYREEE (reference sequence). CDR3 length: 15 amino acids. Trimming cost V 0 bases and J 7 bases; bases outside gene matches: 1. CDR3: CASSLGLAGGNEQFF. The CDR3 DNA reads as TGTGCCAGCAGCTTGGGACTAGCGGGGGGTAATGAGCAGTTCTTC.

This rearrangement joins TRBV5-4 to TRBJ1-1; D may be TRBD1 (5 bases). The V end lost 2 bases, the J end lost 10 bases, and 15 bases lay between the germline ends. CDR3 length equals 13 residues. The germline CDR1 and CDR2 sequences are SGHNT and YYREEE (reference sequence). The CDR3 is CASSFWTGDGAFF. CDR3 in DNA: TGTGCCAGCAGCTTTTGGACGGGGGACGGAGCTTTCTTT.

CDR3 amino acids: CSASRWEQMNEQFF. The CDR3 DNA sequence: TGCAGTGCTAGTCGGTGGGAGCAAATGAATGAGCAGTTCTTC. The V gene is TRBV20-1, the J gene TRBJ2-1; TRBD2 is a possible D gene (5 bases). CDR3 size: 14 residues. Deletions cut 3 bases from V and 7 bases from J, with 16 bases between. The germline V gene has CDR1 DFQATT and CDR2 SNEGSKA (reference sequence).